This T cell receptor (beta chain) was obtained from a study of blood T cell repertoires in COVID-19. Germline-derived CDR1 and CDR2 are LNHDA and SQIVND (reference sequence). This CDR3 has 13 amino acids. The trim removed 11 bases at V and 7 bases at J, leaving 13 bases unmatched. The authors' processing: Estimated nucleated cell counts came from reference gene primer amplification. Profiled with immunoSEQ multiplex PCR; TCRdb holds only in-frame clones, not every one. The DNA gave D and trimming, while V, J and clone size come from that table. This table holds tens of thousands of clones, around nine tenths found once.

This receptor was taken from a woman at least 80 years old with active or convalescent COVID-19. This chain joins TRBV19 and TRBJ1-1; 7 bases match TRBD1. The sample comprised peripheral blood. CDR3 residues: CAPRRQGINEAFF. CDR3 in DNA: TGTGCCCCTAGGAGACAGGGTATCAATGAAGCTTTCTTT.